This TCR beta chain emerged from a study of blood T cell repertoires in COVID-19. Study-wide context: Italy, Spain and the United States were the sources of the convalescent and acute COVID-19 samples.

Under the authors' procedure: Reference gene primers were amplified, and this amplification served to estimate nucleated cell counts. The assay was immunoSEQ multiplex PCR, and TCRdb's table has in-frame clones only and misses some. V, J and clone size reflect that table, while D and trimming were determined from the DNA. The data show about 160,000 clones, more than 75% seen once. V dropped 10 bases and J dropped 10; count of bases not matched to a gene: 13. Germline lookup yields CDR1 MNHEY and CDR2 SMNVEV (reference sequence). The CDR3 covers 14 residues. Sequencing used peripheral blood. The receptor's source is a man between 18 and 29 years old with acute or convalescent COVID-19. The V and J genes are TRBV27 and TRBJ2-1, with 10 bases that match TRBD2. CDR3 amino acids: CATWRASGSGEQFF. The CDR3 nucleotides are TGTGCCACTTGGAGGGCTAGCGGGAGTGGGGAGCAGTTCTTC.